This TCR beta chain was identified during a study of tumor and adjacent non-tumor tissue in lung cancer. The overall study: The patients, 10 to 11 men and 4 or 5 women, were roughly 30 to 80 with stage I to III disease.

There are 14 residues in the CDR3. Germline CDR1 is MGHRA and CDR2 is YSYEKL. TCRbeta libraries were built with three rounds of nested PCR, modified from ARM-PCR. One entry per CDR3 protein results from TCRdb running MiXCR on the multiplex PCR reads. This sample has 81,000 or so distinct CDR3 sequences, with roughly 80% found just once. This clonotype is a singleton in its sample. A junction boundary mismatches the germline segment, possibly from a read error. No cell sorting was done before RNA was extracted from the tissue. More than 3 cm separated this lung sample from the edge of the tumor. The specimen was distant non-tumor lung tissue. J is TRBJ2-7 and V is TRBV4-1; D not resolved. The source of this sequence is a man between 60 and 70 years old with non-small cell lung cancer. CDR3 sequence (DNA): TGCGTCAGCAACCAAGAAGAACAGTCCTACGAGCAGTACTTC. Amino acid sequence: CVSNQEEQSYEQYF.